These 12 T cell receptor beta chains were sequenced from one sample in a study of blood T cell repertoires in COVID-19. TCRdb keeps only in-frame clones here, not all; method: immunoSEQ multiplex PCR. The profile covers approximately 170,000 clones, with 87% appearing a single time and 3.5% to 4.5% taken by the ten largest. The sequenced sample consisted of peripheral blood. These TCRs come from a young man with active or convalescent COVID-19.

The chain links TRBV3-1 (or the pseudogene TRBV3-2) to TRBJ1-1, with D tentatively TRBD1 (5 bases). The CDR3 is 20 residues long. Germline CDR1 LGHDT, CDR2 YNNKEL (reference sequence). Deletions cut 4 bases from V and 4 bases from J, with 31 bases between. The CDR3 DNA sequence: TGTGCCAGCAGCCCTACATTAACCTCGGGGACTCCTTTATGGAGCACTGAAGCTTTCTTT. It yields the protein CASSPTLTSGTPLWSTEAFF.

CDR3 sequence (DNA): TGTGCCAGCAGCGGCACCCCCCAGGGCTCCTACGAGCAGTACGTC. It translates to CASSGTPQGSYEQYV. The chain links TRBV28 to TRBJ2-7; tentatively, D is TRBD1 (5 bases). The length of the CDR3 is 15 residues. The V gene's germline CDR1 is MDHEN and CDR2 SYDVKM. V gave up 6 bases and J gave up 0 bases, with 15 bases separating them.

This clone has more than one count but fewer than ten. CDR3 DNA sequence: TGTGCCAGCAGTACTACTCAAGAGACCCAGTACTTC. This encodes CASSTTQETQYF. The J gene is TRBJ2-5, the V gene TRBV2; D is uncertain. This CDR3 is 12 amino acids long. Trimming stripped 5 bases from V and 2 bases from J, with 6 bases between. The germline V gene encodes CDR1 SNHLY and CDR2 FYNNEI.

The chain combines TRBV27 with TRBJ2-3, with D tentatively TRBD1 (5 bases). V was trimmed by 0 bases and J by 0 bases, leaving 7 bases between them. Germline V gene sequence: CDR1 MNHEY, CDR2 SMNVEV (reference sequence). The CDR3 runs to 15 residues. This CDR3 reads CASSLSTVSTDTQYF. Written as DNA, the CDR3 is TGTGCCAGCAGTTTATCGACAGTTAGCACAGATACGCAGTATTTT.

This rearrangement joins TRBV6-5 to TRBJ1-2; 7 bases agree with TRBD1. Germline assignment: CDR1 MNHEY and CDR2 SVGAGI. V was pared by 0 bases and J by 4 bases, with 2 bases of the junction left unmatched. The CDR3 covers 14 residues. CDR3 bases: TGTGCCAGCAGTTACTCGGGACAGCTCTATGGCTACACCTTC. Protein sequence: CASSYSGQLYGYTF.

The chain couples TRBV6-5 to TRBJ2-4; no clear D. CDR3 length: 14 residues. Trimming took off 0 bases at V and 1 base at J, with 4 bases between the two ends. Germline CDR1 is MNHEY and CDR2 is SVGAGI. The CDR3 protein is CASSYSLAKNIQYF. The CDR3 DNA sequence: TGTGCCAGCAGTTACTCTCTGGCCAAAAACATTCAGTACTTC.

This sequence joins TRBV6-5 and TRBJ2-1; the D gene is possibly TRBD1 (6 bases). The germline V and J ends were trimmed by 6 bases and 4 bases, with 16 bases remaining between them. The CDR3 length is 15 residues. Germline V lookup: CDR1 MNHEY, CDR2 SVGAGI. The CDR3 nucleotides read TGTGCCAGCAGCTCTGGGGGCGGTGGTTACAATGAGCAGTTCTTC. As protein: CASSSGGGGYNEQFF.

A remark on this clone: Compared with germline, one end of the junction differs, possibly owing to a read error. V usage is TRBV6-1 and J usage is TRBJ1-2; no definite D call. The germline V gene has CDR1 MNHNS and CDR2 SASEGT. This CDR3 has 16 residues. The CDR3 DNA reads TGTGCCAGCAGGGAAGGACTGATCGCCCCCGGCTATGGCTACACCTTC. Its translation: CASREGLIAPGYGYTF.

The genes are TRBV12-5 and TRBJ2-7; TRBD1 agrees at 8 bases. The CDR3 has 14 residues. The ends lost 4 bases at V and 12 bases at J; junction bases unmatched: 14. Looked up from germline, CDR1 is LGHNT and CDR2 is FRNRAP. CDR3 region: CASGSGQGDTVRYF. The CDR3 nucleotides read TGTGCTAGTGGTTCCGGACAGGGAGATACGGTACGGTACTTC.

The chain's CDR3 is CASSPPGGGTQYV. DNA of the CDR3: TGTGCCAGCTCACCCCCAGGGGGCGGAACCCAGTACGTC. The chain is built from TRBV18 and TRBJ2-7; 8 bases align to TRBD1. Looked up from germline, CDR1 is KGHSH and CDR2 is LQKENI. Trimming at V came to 3 bases and at J to 10 bases, leaving 8 bases not matched to a gene. This CDR3 is built from 13 residues.

For the CDR3, the DNA is TGTGCCACCAGCAGGACCGGACAGGGGCAAGAGACCCAGTACTTC. The encoded protein is CATSRTGQGQETQYF. V and J are TRBV15 and TRBJ2-5; TRBD1 matches at 9 bases. CDR3 size: 15 residues. Trimming at V came to 3 bases and at J to 2 bases, leaving 4 bases not matched to a gene. CDR1 and CDR2 (germline): LNHNV, YYDKDF (reference sequence).

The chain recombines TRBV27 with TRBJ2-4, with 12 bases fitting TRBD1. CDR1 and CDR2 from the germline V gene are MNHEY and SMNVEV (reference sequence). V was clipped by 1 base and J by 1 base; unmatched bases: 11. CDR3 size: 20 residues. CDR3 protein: CASSLCAGQGARVAKNIQYF. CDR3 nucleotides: TGTGCCAGCAGTTTATGTGCGGGACAGGGGGCAAGAGTGGCCAAAAACATTCAGTACTTC.